This T cell receptor (beta chain) was obtained from a study of cytomegalovirus exposure and HLA in healthy donors. In the study overall: Of some 400 genotyped donors, more than 75% clustered with self-reported Caucasian donors.

The PCR used 60 Vbeta and 13 Jbeta primers. TCRdb's copy holds only in-frame clones and misses some; the assay was immunoSEQ multiplex PCR. Altogether about 190,000 clones are present, about four fifths being singletons, with the ten largest covering approximately 5.4%. The CDR3 totals 19 residues. The germline V gene encodes CDR1 LGHNA and CDR2 YNFKEQ. Trimming removed 3 bases from V and 6 bases from J; junction bases left unmatched: 14. Sequenced: PBMCs. The chain employs TRBV4-2 and TRBJ2-2; 12 positions match TRBD2. The receptor comes from a woman aged 25 to 39 in good health and CMV-seropositive. CDR3 coding DNA: TGTGCCAGCAGCCAGATTACTAGCGGGGGGTTGGGTATGGCCGGGGAGCTGTTTTTT. It translates to CASSQITSGGLGMAGELFF.